What follows is one T cell receptor beta chain and its context. This sample stems from a study of blood T cell repertoires in COVID-19. Study at large: Specimens from acute and convalescent COVID-19 originated in the United States, Italy and Spain. The analysed material was cDNA or gDNA that came from T cells, B-cell-depleted T cells, or PBMCs.

Profiled with immunoSEQ multiplex PCR; TCRdb holds only in-frame clones, not every one. The data contain 80,000 or so clones, roughly four fifths of them seen just once; the ten biggest clones take up more than 9%. This CDR3 is 16 amino acids long. In germline, CDR1 is MDHEN, CDR2 SYDVKM. V lost 3 bases to trimming and J lost 6 bases; unmatched junction nucleotides: 14. The TCR comes from a man in his sixties with acute or convalescent COVID-19. The chain links TRBV28 to TRBJ2-7, with 7 bases identical to TRBD1. Specimen: peripheral blood. CDR3 coding DNA: TGTGCCAGCAGTTTCCTCGGGGACAGCCCTAAAGCCGAGCAGTACTTC. Translated, it gives CASSFLGDSPKAEQYF.